This T cell receptor beta chain appears in the sequencing data of a study of T cell repertoires in cytomegalovirus infection. This clonotype has at least ten counts. Its antigen is currently unknown. The CDR3 sequence is 16 residues long. Per the germline V gene, CDR1 is SGHTA and CDR2 is FQGNSA. Trimming removed 4 bases at V and 0 bases at J, with 12 bases between. TCRdb independently ran MiXCR on the reads; one entry per CDR3 protein. The sample shows roughly 800,000 distinct CDR3 sequences, roughly 28% of them seen only once. The origin of this receptor is a human donor in good health (CMV status not recorded). Some clones in this sample may be carry-over from other donors' samples. The chain employs TRBV7-2 and TRBJ2-2, with D possibly being TRBD1 or TRBD2 (5 bases each). Here the sequenced sample was cultured CD8+ T cells from PBMCs, taken from culture after CMV antigen stimulation. The DNA of the CDR3 is TGTGCCAGCAGCTGGGGGTCCCAGGCGAACACCGGGGAGCTGTTTTTT. Translating gives CASSWGSQANTGELFF. The variable domain in full, with the rest retrieved from reference TRBV7-2 and TRBJ2-2, is GAGVSQSPSNKVTEKGKDVELRCDPISGHTALYWYRQSLGQGLEFLIYFQGNSAPDKSGLPSDRFSAERTGGSVSTLTIQRTQQEDSAVYLCASSWGSQANTGELFFGEGSRLTVL.